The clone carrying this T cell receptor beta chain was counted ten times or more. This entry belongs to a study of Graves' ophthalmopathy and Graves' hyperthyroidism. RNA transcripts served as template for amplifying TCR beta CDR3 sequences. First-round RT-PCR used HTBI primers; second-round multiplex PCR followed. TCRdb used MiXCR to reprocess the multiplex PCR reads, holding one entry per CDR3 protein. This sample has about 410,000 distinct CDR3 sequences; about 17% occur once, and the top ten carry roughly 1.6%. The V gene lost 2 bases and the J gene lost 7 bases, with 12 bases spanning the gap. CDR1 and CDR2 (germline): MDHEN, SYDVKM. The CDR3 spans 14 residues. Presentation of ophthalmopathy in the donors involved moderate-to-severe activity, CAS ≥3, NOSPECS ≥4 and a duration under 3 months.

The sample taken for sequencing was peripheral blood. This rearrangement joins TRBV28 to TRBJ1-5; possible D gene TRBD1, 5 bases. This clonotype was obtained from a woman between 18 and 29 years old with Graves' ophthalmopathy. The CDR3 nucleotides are TGTGCCAGCAGTTTACGTGGGGGTTTGCAGCCCCAGCATTTT. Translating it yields CASSLRGGLQPQHF.